This TCR beta chain comes out of a study of T cells in Graves' hyperthyroidism and ophthalmopathy. The ends were cut back, 5 bases at V and 6 bases at J, with 8 bases in the middle. The germline CDR1 and CDR2 sequences are MDHEN and SYDVKM. CDR3 length equals 11 residues. Patients affected by ophthalmopathy presented a Clinical Activity Score of at least 3, a NOSPECS grade of at least 4, and disease duration below 3 months. TCR beta CDR3 regions were amplified from RNA. With the HTBI primer set, the TCR CDR3 went through a first round of RT-PCR. TCRdb analysed the multiplex PCR reads with MiXCR anew, one entry per CDR3 protein. The sample has 500,000 to 650,000 distinct CDR3 sequences; less than 20% are singletons. Concerning this clonotype itself: Possible read error: a much larger clone is one base away.

V usage is TRBV28 and J usage is TRBJ2-7; D not certain. The TCR originated in a man in his forties with Graves' ophthalmopathy. The sample was blood. The chain's CDR3 is CASSRPIEQYF. The CDR3 DNA reads as TGTGCCAGCAGTCGACCTATCGAGCAGTACTTC.